This T cell receptor (beta chain) was sequenced during a study of cytomegalovirus exposure and HLA in healthy donors. The method was immunoSEQ multiplex PCR; TCRdb's version includes in-frame clones alone and lacks a portion of them. The table lists 75,000 to 95,000 clones, around 96% of them singletons, with around 0.78% in the top ten. Overall study findings and caveats: Cytomegalovirus association was assigned to more than 150 TCR beta chains.

As concerns this clone: Its antigen is unidentified.

Germline V gene sequence: CDR1 SNHLY, CDR2 FYNNEI. The germline V and J ends were trimmed by 1 base and 3 bases, with 6 bases remaining between them. This CDR3 comprises 13 residues. This chain joins TRBV2 and TRBJ1-2; D is uncertain. The clonotype comes from a man younger than 35 in good health and CMV-seronegative. The source material was PBMCs. CDR3 protein: CASSEGEHYGYTF. The DNA of the CDR3 is TGTGCCAGCAGTGAAGGGGAGCACTATGGCTACACCTTC.